This T cell receptor (beta chain) was recovered during a study of blood T cell repertoires in COVID-19. Looking at the study overall: Some COVID-19 samples were acute and others convalescent; all came from the United States, Italy and Spain. T cells, B-cell-depleted T cells, or PBMCs supplied cDNA or gDNA.

Participant ages covered roughly 18 to 89 years across 24 US areas. Cohorts were determined from participant-reported clinical history. The assay was immunoSEQ multiplex PCR, and TCRdb's table has in-frame clones only and misses some. The data contain a few hundred thousand clones, roughly 90% of them singletons. The CDR3 covers 14 residues. The ends lost 7 bases at V and 8 bases at J; junction bases unmatched: 13. CDR1 and CDR2 (germline): SQVTM, ANQGSEA. The sample taken for sequencing was PBMCs or T cells enriched from blood (not recorded which). The TCR comes from a man aged 30 to 45 who had been exposed to COVID-19. V usage is TRBV29-1 and J usage is TRBJ2-1, with 8 bases aligning to TRBD2. The CDR3 coding sequence is TGCAGCGCTAGACCGGGACTAGGAGTACATGAGCAGTTCTTC. As protein: CSARPGLGVHEQFF.